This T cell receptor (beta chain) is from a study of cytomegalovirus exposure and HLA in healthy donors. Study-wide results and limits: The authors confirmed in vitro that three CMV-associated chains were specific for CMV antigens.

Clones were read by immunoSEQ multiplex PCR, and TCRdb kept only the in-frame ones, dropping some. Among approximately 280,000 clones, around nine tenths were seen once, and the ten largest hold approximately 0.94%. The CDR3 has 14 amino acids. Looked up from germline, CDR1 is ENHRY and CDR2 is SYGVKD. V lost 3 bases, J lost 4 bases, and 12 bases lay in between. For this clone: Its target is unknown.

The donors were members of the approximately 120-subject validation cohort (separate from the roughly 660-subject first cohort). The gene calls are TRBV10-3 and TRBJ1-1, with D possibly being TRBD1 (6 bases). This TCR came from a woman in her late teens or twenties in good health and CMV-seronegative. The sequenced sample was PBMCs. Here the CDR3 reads CAISDRTVSTEAFF. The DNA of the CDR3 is TGTGCCATCAGTGACCGGACAGTGAGCACTGAAGCTTTCTTT.